These 29 T cell receptor beta chains originate from one sample sequenced in a study of blood T cell repertoires in COVID-19. TCRdb's copy holds only in-frame clones and misses some; the assay was immunoSEQ multiplex PCR. The data contain more than 200,000 clones, approximately 78% of them seen just once; the ten biggest clones take up approximately 8.4%. Sequenced material: peripheral blood. The receptors were sampled from a woman aged 80 or over with COVID-19, enrolled during active disease.

This clone was seen many times. The V call is TRBV11-2, the J call TRBJ1-4, with D tentatively TRBD1 (5 bases). V shed 6 bases and J shed 12 bases, with 17 bases lying between them. CDR1 is SGHAT and CDR2 is FQNNGV in the germline V gene. The CDR3 contains 13 residues. The CDR3 loop is CASRLDQGQQLFF. The CDR3 coding sequence is TGTGCCAGCAGGCTAGACCAGGGTCAGCAACTGTTTTTT.

This chain uses TRBV6-5 with TRBJ1-1; D might be TRBD1 (5 bases). V was pared by 4 bases and J by 1 base, with 13 bases between. Looked up from germline, CDR1 is MNHEY and CDR2 is SVGAGI. CDR3 length: 15 amino acids. CDR3 coding DNA: TGTGCCAGCAGTTTCCTCCCCGGGGGGAACACTGAAGCTTTCTTT. It yields the protein CASSFLPGGNTEAFF.

The sample holds a few counts of this clone. The CDR3 sequence is CSAKRETQYF. The CDR3 bases are TGCAGTGCCAAGAGAGAGACCCAGTACTTC. V usage is TRBV20-1 and J usage is TRBJ2-5, with D hard to call. Germline V CDR1 and CDR2: DFQATT, SNEGSKA (reference sequence). This CDR3 has 10 amino acids. Between the trimmed V and J ends, which lost 6 bases and 4 bases, there was a span of 6 bases.

J is TRBJ1-2 and V is TRBV18; 10 bases fit TRBD1. CDR3 size: 17 residues. After removal of 1 base from V and 3 bases from J, the junction contained 8 bases not matched to a gene. Germline CDR1 and CDR2: KGHSH and LQKENI. CDR3 nucleotide sequence: TGTGCCAGCTCACCACTAATTGGGACAGGGGTTGACTATGGCTACACCTTC. It translates to CASSPLIGTGVDYGYTF.

The CDR3: CASSLYRDRANTGELFF. The CDR3 nucleotides read TGTGCCAGCAGCCTTTACCGGGACAGAGCGAACACCGGGGAGCTGTTTTTT. The chain recombines TRBV3-1 (or the pseudogene TRBV3-2) with TRBJ2-2; TRBD1 agrees at 7 bases. Germline lookup yields CDR1 LGHDT and CDR2 YNNKEL (reference sequence). This CDR3 is built from 17 residues. Trimming at V came to 4 bases and at J to 0 bases, leaving 8 bases not matched to a gene.

The J gene is TRBJ1-2, the V gene TRBV2, with a possible D match to TRBD1 (6 bases). V lost 9 bases and J lost 8, with 22 bases in between. The CDR3 has 14 amino acids. The V gene's germline CDR1 is SNHLY and CDR2 FYNNEI. The CDR3 DNA reads as TGTGCCAGTGACTGGGAACAGGGTCTTGGAGGCTACACCTTC. Its translation is CASDWEQGLGGYTF. The full variable domain, in which reference TRBV2 and TRBJ1-2 provide the parts outside the CDR3, is EPEVTQTPSHQVTQMGQEVILRCVPISNHLYFYWYRQILGQKVEFLVSFYNNEISEKSEIFDDQFSVERPDGSNFTLKIRSTKLEDSAMYFCASDWEQGLGGYTFGSGTRLTVV.

This clone was detected a few times. V usage is TRBV28 and J usage is TRBJ1-6, with TRBD1 as a possible D gene (5 bases). This CDR3 is built from 15 residues. Trimming removed 3 bases at V and 9 bases at J, with 15 bases between. CDR1 and CDR2 from the germline V gene are MDHEN and SYDVKM. The CDR3 region has the DNA TGTGCCAGCAGTTTGGCGCAGGGCACTTCTTCACCCCTCCACTTT. Its translation is CASSLAQGTSSPLHF.

V is TRBV18 and J is TRBJ2-1; 12 bases match TRBD2. This CDR3 region has 16 residues. V lost 3 bases to trimming and J lost 4 bases; unmatched junction nucleotides: 4. In germline, CDR1 is KGHSH, CDR2 LQKENI. CDR3 protein: CASSPVLAGGYNEQFF. DNA for the CDR3: TGTGCCAGCTCACCCGTCCTAGCGGGAGGGTACAATGAGCAGTTCTTC.

V is TRBV27 and J is TRBJ1-1, with 8 bases that match TRBD1. Germline V gives CDR1 MNHEY, CDR2 SMNVEV (reference sequence). The trim removed 2 bases at V and 2 bases at J, leaving 4 bases unmatched. The CDR3 totals 15 residues. The CDR3 reads CASSLRTGINTEAFF. The DNA for the CDR3 is TGTGCCAGCAGTTTAAGGACAGGGATAAACACTGAAGCTTTCTTT.

The chain uses TRBV30 and TRBJ1-5; D uncertain. The germline V and J ends were trimmed by 0 bases and 7 bases, with 13 bases remaining between them. Per the germline V gene, CDR1 is GTSNPN and CDR2 is SVGIG (reference sequence). The CDR3 has 14 amino acids. CDR3 nucleotide sequence: TGTGCCTGGAGTGTACCGACCTCGGGACAGCCCCAGCATTTT. Encoded protein: CAWSVPTSGQPQHF.

The V gene is TRBV19, the J gene TRBJ1-1, with 11 positions matching TRBD1. Germline V lookup: CDR1 LNHDA, CDR2 SQIVND (reference sequence). V trimming: 8 bases; J trimming: 2 bases; junction bases outside the gene matches: 7. The CDR3 runs 15 residues. CDR3 sequence (DNA): TGTGCCAGTGGACAGGGGGCGCGGGGAAACACTGAAGCTTTCTTT. Translating gives CASGQGARGNTEAFF.

The CDR3 spells CASSIGPQEDTIYF. CDR3 bases: TGTGCCAGTAGTATTGGGCCCCAGGAAGACACCATATATTTT. V and J are TRBV19 and TRBJ1-3, with unresolved D. The CDR3 is 14 residues long. Germline CDR1 LNHDA, CDR2 SQIVND (reference sequence). The V end lost 3 bases, the J end lost 8 bases, and 14 bases lay between the germline ends.

The genes are TRBV6-5 and TRBJ2-5, with D possibly TRBD2 on 7 matching bases. V dropped 6 bases and J dropped 7 bases, with 21 bases sitting between them. CDR1 is MNHEY and CDR2 is SVGAGI in the germline V gene. This CDR3 comprises 15 residues. CDR3 in amino acids: CASSRGGGREGTQYF. The CDR3 nucleotides are TGTGCCAGCAGCCGCGGCGGGGGCAGAGAGGGGACCCAGTACTTC.

V gene TRBV18 combines with J gene TRBJ1-2, with a weak D call TRBD1 (6 bases). The CDR3 sequence is 13 residues long. Looked up from germline, CDR1 is KGHSH and CDR2 is LQKENI. V gave up 3 bases and J gave up 8 bases, with 13 bases separating them. The DNA of the CDR3 is TGTGCCAGCTCACCGGGACAAAGGAAGGGCTACACCTTC. Protein product: CASSPGQRKGYTF. The entire variable domain, with the rest obtained from reference TRBV18 and TRBJ1-2, is as follows: NAGVMQNPRHLVRRRGQEARLRCSPMKGHSHVYWYRQLPEEGLKFMVYLQKENIIDESGMPKERFSAEFPKEGPSILRIQQVVRGDSAAYFCASSPGQRKGYTFGSGTRLTVV.

V usage is TRBV4-2 and J usage is TRBJ1-5, with 8 bases fitting TRBD1. The CDR3 spans 15 residues. From germline, CDR1 is LGHNA and CDR2 YNFKEQ. J was trimmed by 6 bases and V by 0 bases; bases with no gene match: 4. The CDR3 DNA reads TGTGCCAGCAGCCAAGAGGAACAGGGGGTTCAGCCCCAGCATTTT. This sequence encodes CASSQEEQGVQPQHF.

The J gene is TRBJ2-1, the V gene TRBV11-2; the match to TRBD2 covers 7 bases. Germline CDR1 reads SGHAT; CDR2 reads FQNNGV. Unmatched junction bases numbered 9, after V lost 3 bases and J lost 7 bases. The CDR3 runs to 15 residues. The CDR3 spells CASSLGGRAKNEQFF. Written as DNA, the CDR3 is TGTGCCAGCAGCTTGGGGGGGAGGGCCAAGAATGAGCAGTTCTTC.

The sample holds a few counts of this clone. V is TRBV4-2 and J is TRBJ2-1, with 10 bases fitting TRBD2. With 2 bases clipped from V and 5 bases from J, the junction kept 9 bases outside the gene matches. The CDR3 runs to 17 residues. Germline lookup yields CDR1 LGHNA and CDR2 YNFKEQ. The CDR3 protein is CASSQTDSGGNNNEQFF. CDR3 DNA sequence: TGTGCCAGCAGCCAAACCGATAGCGGGGGGAATAACAATGAGCAGTTCTTC.

V usage is TRBV15 and J usage is TRBJ2-7; TRBD2 might be the D (7 bases). Germline-derived CDR1 and CDR2 are LNHNV and YYDKDF (reference sequence). V lost 5 bases and J lost 3, with 17 bases in between. This CDR3 region has 15 residues. This chain's CDR3 is CATSLQRGGNYEQYF. The DNA of the CDR3 is TGTGCCACCAGCCTTCAGAGGGGGGGGAACTACGAGCAGTACTTC.

V gene TRBV6-5 combines with J gene TRBJ1-2; weak D call: TRBD1 (6 bases). V gave up 0 bases and J gave up 8 bases, with 16 bases separating them. Looked up from germline, CDR1 is MNHEY and CDR2 is SVGAGI. The CDR3 length is 15 residues. The CDR3 coding sequence is TGTGCCAGCAGTTACTCGAGCCGAGGACAGTCGGGCTACACCTTC. It translates to CASSYSSRGQSGYTF.

The genes are TRBV6-5 and TRBJ2-2, with D tentatively TRBD1 (6 bases). Germline V gene data show CDR1 as MNHEY and CDR2 as SVGAGI. CDR3 length: 15 amino acids. Trimming left V 5 bases short and J 6 bases short, with 16 bases between. As DNA, the CDR3 is TGTGCCAGCAGTCGCCTACAGGGACGGGCCGGGGAGCTGTTTTTT. It specifies CASSRLQGRAGELFF.

The chain links TRBV2 to TRBJ2-3, with D possibly TRBD1 on 5 matching bases. Trimming removed 3 bases from V and 13 bases from J, with 14 bases in between. Germline V lookup: CDR1 SNHLY, CDR2 FYNNEI. This CDR3 has 12 amino acids. This chain's CDR3 is CASSEAGLGKYF. The CDR3 nucleotides are TGTGCCAGCAGTGAGGCAGGGTTGGGAAAGTATTTT.

The chain carries TRBV7-9 and TRBJ2-2, with TRBD1 matching 8 bases. CDR3 length: 17 residues. Germline CDR1 is SEHNR and CDR2 is FQNEAQ (reference sequence). The V gene end was trimmed by 3 bases and the J gene end by 4 bases; junction bases not matched to a gene: 10. The CDR3 protein is CASSFAAGGPGTGELFF. The CDR3 DNA reads as TGTGCCAGCAGCTTTGCCGCAGGGGGCCCGGGCACCGGGGAGCTGTTTTTT.

The chain carries TRBV2 and TRBJ1-1; TRBD1 might be the D (6 bases). Germline V gene sequence: CDR1 SNHLY, CDR2 FYNNEI. This CDR3 contains 11 residues. V lost 7 bases and J lost 9, with 12 bases in between. The DNA for the CDR3 is TGTGCCAGCATTCTAGACAGGAAAGCTTTCTTT. Its protein product is CASILDRKAFF. The full variable domain, in which reference TRBV2 and TRBJ1-1 provide the parts outside the CDR3, is EPEVTQTPSHQVTQMGQEVILRCVPISNHLYFYWYRQILGQKVEFLVSFYNNEISEKSEIFDDQFSVERPDGSNFTLKIRSTKLEDSAMYFCASILDRKAFFGQGTRLTVV.

The chain recombines TRBV5-1 with TRBJ2-7, with D possibly being TRBD1 (6 bases). Per the germline V gene, CDR1 is SGHRS and CDR2 is YFSETQ. CDR3 length: 14 residues. Trimming left V 4 bases short and J 7 bases short, with 18 bases between. The CDR3 protein is CASSVKGELREQYF. The CDR3 region has the DNA TGCGCCAGCAGCGTGAAGGGGGAATTAAGAGAGCAGTACTTC.

V usage is TRBV28 and J usage is TRBJ2-6; tentatively, D is TRBD1 (6 bases). V shed 5 bases and J shed 1 base, with 24 bases lying between them. This CDR3 contains 20 residues. Germline-derived CDR1 and CDR2 are MDHEN and SYDVKM. CDR3 region: CASSRTALSLTLSGANVLTF. The CDR3 DNA reads as TGTGCCAGCAGTCGGACAGCTCTGTCTTTGACCCTATCTGGGGCCAACGTCCTGACTTTC.

This chain uses TRBV27 with TRBJ2-1; no definite D call. CDR1 MNHEY and CDR2 SMNVEV come from the germline V gene (reference sequence). The CDR3 covers 15 residues. Trimming took off 5 bases at V and 0 bases at J, with 11 bases between the two ends. The CDR3 here is CASSPQDSSYNEQFF. CDR3 DNA: TGTGCCAGCAGTCCCCAGGATAGCTCCTACAATGAGCAGTTCTTC.

Regarding this clone: Different DNA sequences within this sample yield the same CDR3. The chain carries TRBV7-2 and TRBJ2-3; 11 positions agree with TRBD2. The J segment lost 1 base and the V segment lost 6 bases, leaving 3 bases of the junction unmatched. CDR3 length equals 15 residues. The germline CDR1 and CDR2 sequences are SGHTA and FQGNSA. The CDR3 loop reads CASSPSGRRTDTQYF. The CDR3 bases are TGTGCCAGCAGTCCTAGCGGGAGGCGCACAGATACGCAGTATTTT.

A few counts support this clone. The V and J genes are TRBV12-3 or TRBV12-4 and TRBJ1-1; D may be TRBD1 (6 bases). The V end was cut by 4 bases, the J end by 4 bases, with 10 bases between. This CDR3 is built from 13 residues. This CDR3 reads CASSYQGITEAFF. The CDR3 DNA reads TGTGCCAGCAGTTATCAGGGGATCACTGAAGCTTTCTTT.

The genes are TRBV30 and TRBJ1-2; TRBD1 agrees at 8 bases. The CDR3 is made up of 15 amino acids. Germline V gene sequence: CDR1 GTSNPN, CDR2 SVGIG (reference sequence). The ends lost 0 bases at V and 4 bases at J; junction bases unmatched: 7. This CDR3 is CAWSVPGQAVYGYTF. DNA for the CDR3: TGTGCCTGGAGTGTACCGGGACAGGCCGTCTATGGCTACACCTTC.